This TCR beta chain was found in a study of long-term antiretroviral therapy in people with HIV. Study in general: Of all samples, the earliest predate the 2015 immediate-ART recommendation by about a decade.

The study's findings and limits: The study lacked data on ART adherence, viral resistance or therapy changes. Comparison with controls showed narrower CDR3 length ranges in HIV repertoires.

Per the germline V gene, CDR1 is SGHTS and CDR2 is YDEGEE. CDR3 length equals 13 residues. V lost 2 bases and J lost 6; bases outside the gene matches: 1. Version v3.0 of the immunoSEQ assay ran at survey level. Sequencing was performed with immunoSEQ multiplex PCR; in TCRdb, only in-frame clones are kept and a portion is missing. The table includes more than 20,000 clones, around 81% detected once. To note about this clone: Its antigen is undetermined.

The chain is built from TRBV5-8 and TRBJ1-2; 10 nucleotides line up with TRBD1. This receptor was identified in a man between 18 and 35 years old with HIV. Here the sequenced sample was unsorted PBMCs, taken roughly 4 years after starting antiretroviral therapy. CDR3 nucleotides: TGTGCCAGCAGCTTAGGGACAGGGGATGGCTACACCTTC. Residues: CASSLGTGDGYTF.